These T cell receptor beta chains were read from a single sample in a study of shared clonotypes between healthy human individuals. Using immunoSEQ multiplex PCR, the repertoire was profiled, and TCRdb retains in-frame clones only, with some absent. The sample includes 900,000 to 1,200,000 clones, around three quarters of them seen just once. Source material: memory CD4+ T cells from PBMCs. The receptors were gathered from a young man in good health. Some clones in this sample may be carry-over from other donors' samples. Both conserved end residues are part of each CDR3. A D gene is named only where the DNA matches it firmly. The size field is filled for only some rows; it gives once, few, many or a size class.

v_gene: TRBV20-1; abundance: NA; j_gene: TRBJ2-1; d_gene: NA; CDR3nt: TGCAGTGCTAGTCACAATGAGCAGTTCTTC; CDR3aa: CSASHNEQFF
v_gene: TRBV10-3; abundance: NA; j_gene: TRBJ2-1; d_gene: NA; CDR3nt: TGTGCCATCAGTCAGCTGGACTATCCTTACAATGAGCAGTTCTTC; CDR3aa: CAISQLDYPYNEQFF
v_gene: TRBV7-9; abundance: NA; j_gene: TRBJ1-5; d_gene: NA; CDR3nt: TGTGCCAGCAGCCCCACTGATGGCAATCAGCCCCAGCATTTT; CDR3aa: CASSPTDGNQPQHF
v_gene: TRBV7-8; abundance: NA; j_gene: TRBJ2-3; d_gene: NA; CDR3nt: TGTGCCAGCAGCCATGACCGGGAAACCAACACAGATACGCAGTATTTT; CDR3aa: CASSHDRETNTDTQYF
v_gene: TRBV15; abundance: NA; j_gene: TRBJ2-1; d_gene: TRBD2; CDR3nt: TGTGCCACCAGCAAGGGACTAGCGGGAGGAGGCTCCTACAATGAGCAGTTCTTC; CDR3aa: CATSKGLAGGGSYNEQFF
v_gene: TRBV9; abundance: NA; j_gene: TRBJ2-2; d_gene: TRBD2; CDR3nt: TGTGCCAGCAGCGTAGCGGGAGGGGACACCGGGGAGCTGTTTTTT; CDR3aa: CASSVAGGDTGELFF
v_gene: TRBV29-1; abundance: NA; j_gene: TRBJ2-7; d_gene: TRBD2; CDR3nt: TGCAGCGCAAAAGGGACTACGGTGGACGAGCAGTACTTC; CDR3aa: CSAKGTTVDEQYF
v_gene: TRBV30; abundance: few; j_gene: TRBJ1-2; d_gene: NA; CDR3nt: TGTGCCTGGAGTGGGACATACTATGGCTACACCTTC; CDR3aa: CAWSGTYYGYTF
v_gene: TRBV29-1; abundance: NA; j_gene: TRBJ2-2; d_gene: TRBD1; CDR3nt: TGCAGCGTGAAAGGGACAGGGAATTTGTACCCCGGGGAGCTGTTTTTT; CDR3aa: CSVKGTGNLYPGELFF
v_gene: TRBV27; abundance: NA; j_gene: TRBJ1-1; d_gene: NA; CDR3nt: TGTGCCAGCAGTTTCCCATGGGGGGAAGCTTTCTTT; CDR3aa: CASSFPWGEAFF
v_gene: TRBV30; abundance: NA; j_gene: TRBJ2-2; d_gene: TRBD1; CDR3nt: TGTGCCTGGAGGCATTTTGGGACAGTGAACACCGGGGAGCTGTTTTTT; CDR3aa: CAWRHFGTVNTGELFF
v_gene: TRBV28; abundance: once; j_gene: TRBJ2-3; d_gene: TRBD1; CDR3nt: TGTGCCAGCAGTTTATGGACCGGGACAGGGGACGGAGATACGCAGTATTTT; CDR3aa: CASSLWTGTGDGDTQYF
v_gene: TRBV1; abundance: NA; j_gene: TRBJ1-5; d_gene: NA; CDR3nt: TGCACCAGCCGGGACAGGGGTCAGCCCCAGCATTTT; CDR3aa: CTSRDRGQPQHF
v_gene: TRBV5-6; abundance: many; j_gene: TRBJ2-4; d_gene: NA; CDR3nt: TGTGCCAGCAGCGCGGGATCGGTAGTGGCCAAAAACATTCAGTACTTC; CDR3aa: CASSAGSVVAKNIQYF
v_gene: TRBV11-2; abundance: NA; j_gene: TRBJ2-1; d_gene: NA; CDR3nt: TGTGCCAGCAGCCCCTACAATGAGCAGTTCTTC; CDR3aa: CASSPYNEQFF
v_gene: TRBV7-7; abundance: NA; j_gene: TRBJ2-5; d_gene: NA; CDR3nt: TGTGCCAGCAGCCCGGGCCCAGCGGAGACCCAGTACTTC; CDR3aa: CASSPGPAETQYF
v_gene: TRBV6-1; abundance: NA; j_gene: TRBJ2-2; d_gene: NA; CDR3nt: TGTGCCAGCAGTGAGCGGACACATAACACCGGGGAGCTGTTTTTT; CDR3aa: CASSERTHNTGELFF
v_gene: TRBV6-5; abundance: once; j_gene: TRBJ1-1; d_gene: NA; CDR3nt: TGTGCCAGCAGTACGCAGAGGGAAGCTTTCTTT; CDR3aa: CASSTQREAFF
v_gene: TRBV4-2; abundance: NA; j_gene: TRBJ2-1; d_gene: TRBD2; CDR3nt: TGTGCCAGCAGCCAAGCGTTGTCGGGAGGGCCGTTCAATGAGCAGTTCTTC; CDR3aa: CASSQALSGGPFNEQFF
v_gene: TRBV29-1; abundance: NA; j_gene: TRBJ1-2; d_gene: NA; CDR3nt: TGCAGCGTTGAAGGGCGGGGGCTCGGCTATGGCTACACCTTC; CDR3aa: CSVEGRGLGYGYTF
v_gene: TRBV5-5; abundance: NA; j_gene: TRBJ1-1; d_gene: NA; CDR3nt: TGTGCCAGCAGCCGAGACATGCTGAGCACTGAAGCTTTCTTT; CDR3aa: CASSRDMLSTEAFF
v_gene: TRBV4-1; abundance: NA; j_gene: TRBJ2-3; d_gene: NA; CDR3nt: TGCGCCAGCAGCCAAGGGGTCACAGATACGCAGTATTTT; CDR3aa: CASSQGVTDTQYF
v_gene: TRBV7-3; abundance: NA; j_gene: TRBJ2-6; d_gene: TRBD1; CDR3nt: TGTGCCAGCAGCCCCTCGGCAGGGGGAAAGACTGGGGCCAACGTCCTGACTTTC; CDR3aa: CASSPSAGGKTGANVLTF
v_gene: TRBV6-5; abundance: once; j_gene: TRBJ2-5; d_gene: NA; CDR3nt: TGTGCCAGCAGTTATGGACATGTGGAGACCCAGTACTTC; CDR3aa: CASSYGHVETQYF
v_gene: TRBV27; abundance: NA; j_gene: TRBJ1-2; d_gene: NA; CDR3nt: TGTGCCAGCAGTTTATTGGGGGGGGATGGCTACACCTTC; CDR3aa: CASSLLGGDGYTF
v_gene: TRBV4-2; abundance: NA; j_gene: TRBJ2-2; d_gene: NA; CDR3nt: TGTGCCAGCAGCCAAACCCGGGACACGGGGACGGGGGCGGCCACCGGGGAGCTGTTTTTT; CDR3aa: CASSQTRDTGTGAATGELFF
v_gene: TRBV7-8; abundance: NA; j_gene: TRBJ2-1; d_gene: NA; CDR3nt: TGTGCCAGCAGCTTACGAGGGGCCTCCTACAATGAGCAGTTCTTC; CDR3aa: CASSLRGASYNEQFF
v_gene: TRBV5-1; abundance: NA; j_gene: TRBJ2-2; d_gene: TRBD2; CDR3nt: TGCGCCAGCAGCTTGGGCGGACTAGCGGTAAAGGGCGGGGAGCTGTTTTTT; CDR3aa: CASSLGGLAVKGGELFF
v_gene: TRBV19; abundance: NA; j_gene: TRBJ2-1; d_gene: NA; CDR3nt: TGTGCCAGTGCTCGACAGATGTCCTACAATGAGCAGTTCTTC; CDR3aa: CASARQMSYNEQFF
v_gene: TRBV7-9; abundance: NA; j_gene: TRBJ1-3; d_gene: NA; CDR3nt: TGTGCCAGCAGCCCTAACGAGGTAGCGAGTGGAAACACCATATATTTT; CDR3aa: CASSPNEVASGNTIYF
v_gene: TRBV2; abundance: NA; j_gene: TRBJ2-7; d_gene: NA; CDR3nt: TGTGCCAGCAGTGACGGGGTCCCCACGGGGGAGCAGTACTTC; CDR3aa: CASSDGVPTGEQYF
v_gene: TRBV5-6; abundance: few; j_gene: TRBJ2-3; d_gene: TRBD1; CDR3nt: TGTGCCAGCAGCCCGGGACAGGGCGGGCATACGCAGTATTTT; CDR3aa: CASSPGQGGHTQYF
v_gene: TRBV6-6; abundance: NA; j_gene: TRBJ2-3; d_gene: NA; CDR3nt: TGTGCCAGCAGACAGGACGGTCTAGATACGCAGTATTTT; CDR3aa: CASRQDGLDTQYF
v_gene: TRBV4-1; abundance: NA; j_gene: TRBJ2-3; d_gene: TRBD2; CDR3nt: TGCGCCAGCAGCCAAGCTTTTCGCGGGAGCAACACAGATACGCAGTATTTT; CDR3aa: CASSQAFRGSNTDTQYF
v_gene: TRBV5-1; abundance: many; j_gene: TRBJ2-5; d_gene: NA; CDR3nt: TGCGCCAGCAAGCAGAGTACGAAACAAGAGACCCAGTACTTC; CDR3aa: CASKQSTKQETQYF
v_gene: TRBV29-1; abundance: few; j_gene: TRBJ1-2; d_gene: TRBD1; CDR3nt: TGCAGCGCCCTAGGGAGGGGGCGAGATTATGGCTACACCTTC; CDR3aa: CSALGRGRDYGYTF
v_gene: TRBV5-6; abundance: many; j_gene: TRBJ2-5; d_gene: TRBD2; CDR3nt: TGTGCCAGCAGCTTACCGGAGCGGGGAGAGACCCAGTACTTC; CDR3aa: CASSLPERGETQYF
v_gene: TRBV18; abundance: once; j_gene: TRBJ1-2; d_gene: NA; CDR3nt: TGTGCCAGCTCACCTTCGGCCGGAACCAACTATGGCTACACCTTC; CDR3aa: CASSPSAGTNYGYTF
v_gene: TRBV5-1; abundance: NA; j_gene: TRBJ2-2; d_gene: NA; CDR3nt: TGCGCCAGCAAGGTGGAGAACACCGGGGAGCTGTTTTTT; CDR3aa: CASKVENTGELFF
v_gene: TRBV28; abundance: NA; j_gene: TRBJ2-3; d_gene: NA; CDR3nt: TGTGCCAGCAGTTTAGGGGGATGGGGCACTAGCACAGATACGCAGTATTTT; CDR3aa: CASSLGGWGTSTDTQYF
v_gene: TRBV5-4; abundance: NA; j_gene: TRBJ1-4; d_gene: TRBD1; CDR3nt: TGTGCCAGCAGATCCGGGACAGATGAAAAACTGTTTTTT; CDR3aa: CASRSGTDEKLFF
v_gene: TRBV28; abundance: NA; j_gene: TRBJ1-2; d_gene: NA; CDR3nt: TGTGCCAGCAGTTTATTGTCCCAAATGGGGAACTATGGCTACACCTTC; CDR3aa: CASSLLSQMGNYGYTF
v_gene: TRBV5-1; abundance: NA; j_gene: TRBJ2-3; d_gene: NA; CDR3nt: TGCGCCAGCAGCGGGGTTGGCAGGGGAGGCACAGATACGCAGTATTTT; CDR3aa: CASSGVGRGGTDTQYF
v_gene: TRBV28; abundance: NA; j_gene: TRBJ1-5; d_gene: TRBD1; CDR3nt: TGTGCCAGCAGTCCGGGACAGGGGGATCAGCCCCAGCATTTT; CDR3aa: CASSPGQGDQPQHF
v_gene: TRBV28; abundance: NA; j_gene: TRBJ1-1; d_gene: TRBD1; CDR3nt: TGTGCCAGCAGTCCCCCGGGACAGGGGTCGGGGACTGAAGCTTTCTTT; CDR3aa: CASSPPGQGSGTEAFF
v_gene: TRBV6-6; abundance: NA; j_gene: TRBJ2-2; d_gene: NA; CDR3nt: TGTGCCAGCAGGTCAGGGACGGACGCCAGGGAGCTGTTTTTT; CDR3aa: CASRSGTDARELFF
v_gene: TRBV29-1; abundance: NA; j_gene: TRBJ2-1; d_gene: TRBD1; CDR3nt: TGCAGCGTTGAATTACGGACAGGGTCGAGGTACAATGAGCAGTTCTTC; CDR3aa: CSVELRTGSRYNEQFF
v_gene: TRBV5-8; abundance: NA; j_gene: TRBJ2-7; d_gene: NA; CDR3nt: TGTGCCAGCAGGATCGAGGGTCAGTTTGGGGGACGACGATCCTACGAGCAGTACTTC; CDR3aa: CASRIEGQFGGRRSYEQYF
v_gene: TRBV29-1; abundance: many; j_gene: TRBJ2-1; d_gene: NA; CDR3nt: TGCAGCGTTACTAGTTACAATGAGCAGTTCTTC; CDR3aa: CSVTSYNEQFF
v_gene: TRBV7-9; abundance: once; j_gene: TRBJ1-1; d_gene: NA; CDR3nt: TGTGCCAGCAGCTTAAATACAGGTGTGAACACTGAAGCTTTCTTT; CDR3aa: CASSLNTGVNTEAFF
v_gene: TRBV7-2; abundance: NA; j_gene: TRBJ2-7; d_gene: NA; CDR3nt: TGTGCCAGCAGCTTTGGCTCGGGGGTTTCCTACGAGCAGTACTTC; CDR3aa: CASSFGSGVSYEQYF
v_gene: TRBV6-1; abundance: NA; j_gene: TRBJ2-5; d_gene: TRBD1; CDR3nt: TGTGCCACGCGCACAGGGGCGGGAGAGACCCAGTACTTC; CDR3aa: CATRTGAGETQYF
v_gene: TRBV5-1; abundance: NA; j_gene: TRBJ2-6; d_gene: TRBD1; CDR3nt: TGCGCCAGCAGCCCAGGGGGCGCGGGAACCAACGTCCTGACTTTC; CDR3aa: CASSPGGAGTNVLTF
v_gene: TRBV9; abundance: few; j_gene: TRBJ2-1; d_gene: NA; CDR3nt: TGTGCCAGCAGCGTAGCCGGAGTGGGTTACAATGAGCAGTTCTTC; CDR3aa: CASSVAGVGYNEQFF